These 24 T cell receptor beta chains came from one sample sequenced in a study of OX40 agonist ivuxolimab in advanced cancers. Sequencing was performed with immunoSEQ multiplex PCR; in TCRdb, only in-frame clones are kept and a portion is missing. The table lists 65,000 to 80,000 clones, approximately 90% of them singletons. The sample was CD4+ or CD8+ T cells sorted from blood, taken in a trial of the OX40 agonist ivuxolimab. Receptors were obtained from an adult with an advanced solid tumor such as melanoma, head and neck, liver or kidney cancer.

The chain links TRBV28 to TRBJ2-7; 8 bases match TRBD1. V lost 7 bases, J lost 6 bases, and 11 bases stayed unmatched. CDR3 size: 14 residues. Germline V gene sequence: CDR1 MDHEN, CDR2 SYDVKM. CDR3 region: CASTLPQGAGEQYF. CDR3 coding DNA: TGTGCCAGCACCCTCCCGCAGGGGGCGGGCGAGCAGTACTTC.

This clone was observed a handful of times. The V gene is TRBV5-5, the J gene TRBJ1-6, with 7 bases aligning to TRBD1. V dropped 2 bases and J dropped 9; count of bases not matched to a gene: 8. CDR1 is SGHKS and CDR2 is YYEKEE in the germline V gene (reference sequence). The CDR3 is 15 residues long. CDR3 sequence: CASSFRQGESSPLHF. The CDR3 nucleotides read TGTGCCAGCAGCTTTCGACAGGGTGAAAGTTCACCCCTCCACTTT.

J is TRBJ2-2 and V is TRBV11-3, with 8 nucleotides matching TRBD2. The CDR3 length is 16 residues. Germline V gives CDR1 SGHNT, CDR2 YENEEA. V lost 5 bases and J lost 7; bases outside the gene matches: 12. The CDR3 region has the DNA TGTGCCAGCAGCCACAGAGCGGGAGTGGGACGCGGGGAGCTGTTTTTT. As protein: CASSHRAGVGRGELFF.

V and J are TRBV5-1 and TRBJ2-7, with a tentative D call TRBD1 (6 bases). The length of the CDR3 is 15 residues. Germline lookup yields CDR1 SGHRS and CDR2 YFSETQ. The V end was cut by 0 bases, the J end by 6 bases, with 16 bases between. The CDR3: CASSLAEPGVGEQYF. CDR3 nucleotides: TGCGCCAGCAGCTTGGCCGAGCCAGGGGTGGGCGAGCAGTACTTC.

The CDR3, as DNA: TGTGCCAGCAGCCAATCAGGGCGGGGACTCTACAATCAGCCCCAGCATTTT. Its protein product is CASSQSGRGLYNQPQHF. This chain links TRBV16 with TRBJ1-5, with D possibly matching TRBD1 (5 bases). CDR1 is KGHSY and CDR2 is FQNENV in the germline V gene. The V end lost 0 bases, the J end lost 3 bases, and 15 bases lay between the germline ends. CDR3 length: 17 residues.

The chain carries TRBV11-3 and TRBJ2-7; the D is unclear. The ends were cut back, 5 bases at V and 7 bases at J, with 15 bases in the middle. The V gene's germline CDR1 is SGHNT and CDR2 YENEEA. This CDR3 has 13 amino acids. The CDR3 loop reads CASSPTGFWEQYF. The CDR3 region has the DNA TGTGCCAGCAGCCCGACCGGGTTCTGGGAGCAGTACTTC. Combining the CDR3 with reference TRBV11-3 and TRBJ2-7 gives the whole variable domain EAGVVQSPRYKIIEKKQPVAFWCNPISGHNTLYWYLQNLGQGPELLIRYENEEAVDDSQLPKDRFSAERLKGVDSTLKIQPAELGDSAVYLCASSPTGFWEQYFGPGTRLTVT.

The V call is TRBV19, the J call TRBJ2-3, with D possibly being TRBD2 (5 bases). V was trimmed by 1 base and J by 1 base, leaving 9 bases between them. This CDR3 has 15 amino acids. Germline V lookup: CDR1 LNHDA, CDR2 SQIVND (reference sequence). CDR3 loop: CASSIAGSGTDTQYF. CDR3 in DNA: TGTGCCAGTAGTATAGCGGGATCTGGCACAGATACGCAGTATTTT.

The V and J genes are TRBV5-4 and TRBJ2-3; 8 nucleotides align to TRBD2. CDR3 length: 15 amino acids. The germline CDR1 and CDR2 sequences are SGHNT and YYREEE (reference sequence). With V trimmed by 1 base and J by 5 bases, 6 bases remained unmatched. The CDR3 sequence is CASSLLGLDLDTQYF. The CDR3 bases are TGTGCCAGCAGCTTGTTGGGACTAGATTTAGATACGCAGTATTTT.

This clone is a singleton in its sample. The rearrangement uses TRBV7-2 and TRBJ1-2; 9 bases line up with TRBD1. The germline CDR1 and CDR2 sequences are SGHTA and FQGNSA. J lost 4 bases, V lost 5 bases, and 5 bases had no gene match. The CDR3 contains 14 residues. Written as DNA, the CDR3 is TGTGCCAGCAGCACCCGGACAGGGGTCTATGGCTACACCTTC. It yields the protein CASSTRTGVYGYTF.

V and J are TRBV6-5 and TRBJ1-3; 7 bases align to TRBD1. The ends lost 6 bases at V and 4 bases at J; junction bases unmatched: 9. This CDR3 is 15 amino acids long. Germline values: CDR1 MNHEY, CDR2 SVGAGI. CDR3 coding DNA: TGTGCCAGCAGCCAGGACAGGACGGGAGGAAACACCATATATTTT. This encodes CASSQDRTGGNTIYF.

This clone appeared a few times. This chain joins TRBV2 and TRBJ1-2, with 11 bases aligning to TRBD1. Germline trimming cut 9 bases from V and 8 bases from J; bases unmatched to any gene: 20. This CDR3 is 17 amino acids long. Germline V gene data show CDR1 as SNHLY and CDR2 as FYNNEI. CDR3 DNA: TGTGCCAGTTCCAGGGACGGAGGGACAGGGGGGAGGCGGGGCTACACCTTC. This codes for CASSRDGGTGGRRGYTF. Filled out from reference TRBV2 and TRBJ1-2, the complete variable domain reads EPEVTQTPSHQVTQMGQEVILRCVPISNHLYFYWYRQILGQKVEFLVSFYNNEISEKSEIFDDQFSVERPDGSNFTLKIRSTKLEDSAMYFCASSRDGGTGGRRGYTFGSGTRLTVV.

This clone was seen just once. The sample has other DNA sequences that encode this CDR3 too. The chain couples TRBV11-3 to TRBJ2-2, with TRBD2 matching over 9 bases. From germline, CDR1 is SGHNT and CDR2 YENEEA. J gave up 4 bases and V 1 base, and 1 base lay outside the gene matches. The length of the CDR3 is 15 residues. CDR3 sequence reads: CASSLGLAVTGELFF. The DNA for the CDR3 is TGTGCCAGCAGCTTAGGACTAGCGGTCACCGGGGAGCTGTTTTTT.

The J gene is TRBJ2-3, the V gene TRBV5-1; D gene uncertain. This CDR3 is 14 amino acids long. Trimming stripped 0 bases from V and 3 bases from J, with 8 bases between. The germline V gene encodes CDR1 SGHRS and CDR2 YFSETQ. The CDR3 DNA follows: TGCGCCAGCAGCTTGGCCACGGTAACAGATACGCAGTATTTT. Translation gives CASSLATVTDTQYF.

This chain joins TRBV10-3 and TRBJ1-1; TRBD1 agrees at 7 bases. The CDR3 has 12 residues. V was pared by 6 bases and J by 8 bases, with 6 bases of the junction left unmatched. Per the germline V gene, CDR1 is ENHRY and CDR2 is SYGVKD. The CDR3 reads CAIRRGPREAFF. Here the CDR3 DNA reads TGTGCCATCAGGAGGGGGCCGCGAGAAGCTTTCTTT.

V and J are TRBV4-2 and TRBJ2-1, with TRBD2 as a possible D gene (6 bases). CDR1 is LGHNA, CDR2 YNFKEQ, per germline. The V gene lost 6 bases and the J gene lost 1 base, with 13 bases spanning the gap. This CDR3 comprises 15 residues. Written as DNA, the CDR3 is TGTGCCAGCAGGCAGGCGGGGCAATCCTACAATGAGCAGTTCTTC. Its protein product is CASRQAGQSYNEQFF.

V gene TRBV25-1 combines with J gene TRBJ2-2; D ambiguous. Trimming took off 4 bases at V and 3 bases at J, with 6 bases between the two ends. CDR3 length: 13 residues. Germline V gene lookup returns CDR1 MGHDK and CDR2 SYGVNS. The CDR3 sequence is CASSGPYTGELFF. The DNA for the CDR3 is TGTGCCAGCAGTGGGCCGTACACCGGGGAGCTGTTTTTT.

The chain has TRBV10-3 and TRBJ2-5, with 9 bases that match TRBD2. The V segment lost 4 bases and the J segment 1 base; nucleotides outside the gene matches: 1. The CDR3 covers 14 residues. Germline values: CDR1 ENHRY, CDR2 SYGVKD. The CDR3 is CAISVAGAQETQYF. CDR3 in DNA: TGTGCCATCAGTGTAGCGGGGGCCCAAGAGACCCAGTACTTC.

The chain is built from TRBV7-9 and TRBJ1-2, with TRBD1 identical over 9 bases. The CDR3 is 15 residues long. CDR1 and CDR2 (germline): SEHNR, FQNEAQ (reference sequence). The junction had 8 bases not matched to a gene; V was cut back by 5 bases and J by 4 bases. The CDR3 DNA reads as TGTGCCAGCAGCCCCCGGGGGGGACAGGGCTATGGCTACACCTTC. Translation gives CASSPRGGQGYGYTF.

In DNA, the CDR3 is TGCAGCGTTGAAAGGGACAGGGGTACAGATACGCAGTATTTT. The encoded protein is CSVERDRGTDTQYF. The genes are TRBV29-1 and TRBJ2-3, with TRBD1 matching 10 bases. The germline CDR1 and CDR2 sequences are SQVTM and ANQGSEA. The V gene end was trimmed by 2 bases and the J gene end by 3 bases; junction bases not matched to a gene: 2. The CDR3 spans 14 residues.

The J gene is TRBJ2-4, the V gene TRBV7-2; TRBD1 might be the D (6 bases). The CDR3 covers 13 residues. Trimming took off 5 bases at V and 7 bases at J, with 12 bases between the two ends. From germline, CDR1 is SGHTA and CDR2 FQGNSA. The CDR3 DNA reads as TGTGCCAGCAGCCCCAACAGGGAGAACATTCAGTACTTC. Protein product: CASSPNRENIQYF.

The chain employs TRBV15 and TRBJ2-3; TRBD2 matches at 7 bases. Per the germline V gene, CDR1 is LNHNV and CDR2 is YYDKDF (reference sequence). With 1 base clipped from V and 0 bases from J, the junction kept 4 bases outside the gene matches. The CDR3 has 16 residues. CDR3 nucleotide sequence: TGTGCCACCAGCAGAGTCGGGGGGACTAGCACAGATACGCAGTATTTT. The encoded protein is CATSRVGGTSTDTQYF.

This chain joins TRBV4-1 and TRBJ2-7; TRBD1 might be the D (5 bases). V was pared by 0 bases and J by 1 base, with 7 bases between. The CDR3 is 14 residues long. Germline V gives CDR1 MGHRA, CDR2 YSYEKL. The DNA of the CDR3 is TGCGCCAGCAGCCAAGAAAGGGGTTCCTACGAGCAGTACTTC. Its translation: CASSQERGSYEQYF.

This rearrangement joins TRBV27 to TRBJ2-5; a possible D gene is TRBD2 (7 bases). V lost 4 bases, J lost 4 bases, and 16 bases lay in between. Per the germline V gene, CDR1 is MNHEY and CDR2 is SMNVEV (reference sequence). The CDR3 runs 15 residues. The CDR3, as DNA: TGTGCCAGCAGTTCCCTTGGGGGGGCGGGAGAGACCCAGTACTTC. Protein sequence: CASSSLGGAGETQYF.

This chain uses TRBV6-1 with TRBJ2-3; no reliable D call. V was shortened by 6 bases and J by 6 bases, with 13 bases between the two germline ends. CDR3 length: 13 residues. In germline, CDR1 is MNHNS, CDR2 SASEGT. CDR3 amino acids: CASSPLTPDTQYF. CDR3 bases: TGTGCCAGCAGCCCTTTAACCCCGGATACGCAGTATTTT.